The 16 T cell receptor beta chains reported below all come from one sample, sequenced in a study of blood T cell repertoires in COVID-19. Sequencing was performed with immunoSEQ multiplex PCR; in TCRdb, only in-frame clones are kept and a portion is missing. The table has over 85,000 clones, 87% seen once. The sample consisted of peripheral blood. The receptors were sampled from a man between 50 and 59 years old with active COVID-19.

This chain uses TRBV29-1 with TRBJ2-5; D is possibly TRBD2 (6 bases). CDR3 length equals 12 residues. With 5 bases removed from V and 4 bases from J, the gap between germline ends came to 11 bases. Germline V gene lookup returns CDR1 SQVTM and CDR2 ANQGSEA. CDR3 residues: CSVKWGGETQYF. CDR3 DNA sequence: TGCAGCGTTAAGTGGGGAGGAGAGACCCAGTACTTC.

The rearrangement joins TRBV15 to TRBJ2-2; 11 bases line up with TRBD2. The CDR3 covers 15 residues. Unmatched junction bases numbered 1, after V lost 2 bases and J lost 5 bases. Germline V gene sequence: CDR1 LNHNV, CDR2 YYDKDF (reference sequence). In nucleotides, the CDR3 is TGTGCCACCAGCAGACGACTAGCGGGGACCGGGGAGCTGTTTTTT. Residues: CATSRRLAGTGELFF.

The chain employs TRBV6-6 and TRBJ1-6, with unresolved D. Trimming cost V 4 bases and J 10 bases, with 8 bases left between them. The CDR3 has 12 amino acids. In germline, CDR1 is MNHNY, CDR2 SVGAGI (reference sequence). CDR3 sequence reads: CASSFRESPLHF. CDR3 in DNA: TGTGCCAGCAGTTTTCGGGAGTCACCCCTCCACTTT.

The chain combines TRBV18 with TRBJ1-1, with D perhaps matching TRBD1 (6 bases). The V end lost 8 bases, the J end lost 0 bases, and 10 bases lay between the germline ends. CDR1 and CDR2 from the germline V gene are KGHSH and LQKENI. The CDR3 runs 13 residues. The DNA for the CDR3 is TGTGCCAGCCGACAGGACGTGAACACTGAAGCTTTCTTT. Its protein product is CASRQDVNTEAFF.

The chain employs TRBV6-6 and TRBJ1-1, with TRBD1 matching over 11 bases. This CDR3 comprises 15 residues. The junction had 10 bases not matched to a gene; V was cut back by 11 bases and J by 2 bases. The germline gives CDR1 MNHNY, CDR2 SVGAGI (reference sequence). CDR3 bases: TGTGCCGGCCGGACAGGGGGCGTAATAAACACTGAAGCTTTCTTT. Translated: CAGRTGGVINTEAFF.

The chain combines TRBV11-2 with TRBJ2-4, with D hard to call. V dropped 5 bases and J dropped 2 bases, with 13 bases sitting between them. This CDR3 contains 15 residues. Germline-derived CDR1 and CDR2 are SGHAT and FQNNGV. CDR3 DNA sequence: TGTGCCAGCAGCCAGCTCCGGGTATCCAAAAACATTCAGTACTTC. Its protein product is CASSQLRVSKNIQYF.

The CDR3 coding sequence is TGCGCCAGCAGCCACGCCAGGGACTCCAGAACTGAAGCTTTCTTT. Amino acids: CASSHARDSRTEAFF. This chain connects TRBV4-3 to TRBJ1-1, with D maybe TRBD1 (5 bases). The CDR3 spans 15 residues. V lost 3 bases and J 5 bases, leaving 16 bases between the germline ends. CDR1 is LGHNA, CDR2 YSLEER, per germline.

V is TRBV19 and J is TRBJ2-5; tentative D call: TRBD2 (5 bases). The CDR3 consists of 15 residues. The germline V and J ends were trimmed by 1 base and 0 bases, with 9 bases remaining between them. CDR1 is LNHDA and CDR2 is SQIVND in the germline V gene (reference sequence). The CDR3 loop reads CASSIGAGYQETQYF. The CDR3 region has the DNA TGTGCCAGTAGTATAGGGGCGGGCTACCAAGAGACCCAGTACTTC.

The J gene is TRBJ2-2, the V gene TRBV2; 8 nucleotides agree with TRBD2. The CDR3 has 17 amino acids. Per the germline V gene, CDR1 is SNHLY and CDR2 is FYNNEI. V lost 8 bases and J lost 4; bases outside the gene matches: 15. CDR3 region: CASGGSGAAPPTGELFF. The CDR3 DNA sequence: TGTGCCAGCGGCGGTAGCGGGGCCGCACCCCCCACCGGGGAGCTGTTTTTT. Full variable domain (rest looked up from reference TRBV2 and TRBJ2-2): EPEVTQTPSHQVTQMGQEVILRCVPISNHLYFYWYRQILGQKVEFLVSFYNNEISEKSEIFDDQFSVERPDGSNFTLKIRSTKLEDSAMYFCASGGSGAAPPTGELFFGEGSRLTVL.

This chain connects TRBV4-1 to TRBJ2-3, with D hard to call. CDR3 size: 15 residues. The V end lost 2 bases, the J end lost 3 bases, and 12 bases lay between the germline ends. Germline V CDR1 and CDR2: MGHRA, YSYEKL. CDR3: CASSQFPTMTDTQYF. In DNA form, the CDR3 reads TGCGCCAGCAGCCAATTCCCTACGATGACAGATACGCAGTATTTT.

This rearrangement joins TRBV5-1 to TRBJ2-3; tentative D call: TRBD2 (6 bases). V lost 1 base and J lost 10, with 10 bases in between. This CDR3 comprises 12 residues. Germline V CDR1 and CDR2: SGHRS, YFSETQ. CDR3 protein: CASSLTSTAQYF. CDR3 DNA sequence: TGCGCCAGCAGCTTGACTAGCACAGCGCAGTATTTT. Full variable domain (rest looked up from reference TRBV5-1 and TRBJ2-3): KAGVTQTPRYLIKTRGQQVTLSCSPISGHRSVSWYQQTPGQGLQFLFEYFSETQRNKGNFPGRFSGRQFSNSRSEMNVSTLELGDSALYLCASSLTSTAQYFGPGTRLTVL.

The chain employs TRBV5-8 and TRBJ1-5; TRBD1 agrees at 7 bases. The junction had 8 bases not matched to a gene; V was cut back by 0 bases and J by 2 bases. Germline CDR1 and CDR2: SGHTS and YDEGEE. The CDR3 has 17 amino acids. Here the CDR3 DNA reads TGTGCCAGCAGCTTGGCTATGGGGCAGGGGGGCAATCAGCCCCAGCATTTT. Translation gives CASSLAMGQGGNQPQHF.

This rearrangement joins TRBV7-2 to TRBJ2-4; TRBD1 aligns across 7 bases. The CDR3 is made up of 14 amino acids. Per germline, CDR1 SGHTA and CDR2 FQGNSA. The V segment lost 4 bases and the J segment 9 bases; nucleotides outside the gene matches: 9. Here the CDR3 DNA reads TGTGCCAGCAGCTCATTCACAGGGGATGGCATTCAGTACTTC. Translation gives CASSSFTGDGIQYF. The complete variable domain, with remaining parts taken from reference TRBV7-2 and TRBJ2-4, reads GAGVSQSPSNKVTEKGKDVELRCDPISGHTALYWYRQSLGQGLEFLIYFQGNSAPDKSGLPSDRFSAERTGGSVSTLTIQRTQQEDSAVYLCASSSFTGDGIQYFGAGTRLSVL.

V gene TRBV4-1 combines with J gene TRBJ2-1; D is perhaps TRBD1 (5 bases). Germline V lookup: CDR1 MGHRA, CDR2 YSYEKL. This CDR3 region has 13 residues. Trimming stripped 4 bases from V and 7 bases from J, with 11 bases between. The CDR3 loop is CASSRQDRNEQFF. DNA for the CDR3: TGCGCCAGCAGCCGGCAAGACAGAAATGAGCAGTTCTTC.

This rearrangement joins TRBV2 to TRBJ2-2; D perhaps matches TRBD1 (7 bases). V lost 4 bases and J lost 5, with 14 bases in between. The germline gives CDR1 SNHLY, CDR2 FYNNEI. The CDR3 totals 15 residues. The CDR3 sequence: CASSVGGGSTGELFF. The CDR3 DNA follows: TGTGCCAGCAGTGTTGGAGGGGGCAGTACCGGGGAGCTGTTTTTT.

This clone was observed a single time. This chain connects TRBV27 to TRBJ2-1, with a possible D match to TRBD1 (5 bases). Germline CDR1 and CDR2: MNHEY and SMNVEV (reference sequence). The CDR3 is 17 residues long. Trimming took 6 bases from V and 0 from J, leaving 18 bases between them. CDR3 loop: CASRSRTTAFSYNEQFF. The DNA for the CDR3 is TGTGCCAGCAGATCCCGTACGACAGCTTTCTCCTACAATGAGCAGTTCTTC.